Below are 26 T cell receptor beta chains sequenced from a single sample in a study of neurological immune-mediated disorders. Described time point: longitudinal time-point 3. In TCRdb, the 5' RACE reads were re-called with MiXCR into one record per CDR3 protein. The sample shows tens of thousands of distinct CDR3 sequences, roughly 8% of them seen only once. The sample consisted of PBMCs. The source is a woman in her forties in good health.

This clonotype was detected many times. This rearrangement joins TRBV5-1 to TRBJ2-5, with 8 bases fitting TRBD1. The CDR3 has 14 amino acids. Germline CDR1 is SGHRS and CDR2 is YFSETQ. Losses at the gene ends were 4 bases for V and 5 bases for J; bases not matched to a gene: 7. The CDR3 sequence: CASSPGQGTETQYF. CDR3 DNA sequence: TGCGCCAGCAGCCCCGGACAGGGTACCGAGACCCAGTACTTC.

This clonotype was counted ten times or more. V is TRBV20-1 and J is TRBJ1-2; D not certain. Germline V CDR1 and CDR2: DFQATT, SNEGSKA (reference sequence). There are 14 residues in the CDR3. The V and J ends lost 5 bases and 6 bases respectively, with 19 bases between them. The CDR3 region is CSALTGVQTDGYTF. CDR3 sequence (DNA): TGCAGTGCTCTTACCGGGGTTCAGACCGATGGCTACACCTTC.

This clonotype has ten or more counts. This chain uses TRBV18 with TRBJ2-7, with 8 nucleotides matching TRBD2. This CDR3 comprises 15 residues. From germline, CDR1 is KGHSH and CDR2 LQKENI. J lost 3 bases, V lost 0 bases, and 4 bases had no gene match. CDR3 amino acids: CASSPPSGTIYEQYF. The CDR3 coding sequence is TGTGCCAGCTCACCACCTAGCGGGACAATCTACGAGCAGTACTTC.

This clonotype was found many times. The chain recombines TRBV20-1 with TRBJ2-1, with TRBD2 identical over 10 bases. The CDR3 contains 13 residues. Germline assignment: CDR1 DFQATT and CDR2 SNEGSKA (reference sequence). Trimming removed 8 bases from V and 6 bases from J; junction bases left unmatched: 7. Here the CDR3 reads CSLEAGGRNEQFF. The CDR3 region has the DNA TGCAGTCTAGAAGCGGGGGGGCGCAATGAGCAGTTCTTC.

This clonotype occurred many times. The chain is built from TRBV7-9 and TRBJ2-2; D is perhaps TRBD2 (5 bases). The CDR3 runs 16 residues. Germline V gene sequence: CDR1 SEHNR, CDR2 FQNEAQ (reference sequence). The germline V and J ends were trimmed by 5 bases and 5 bases, with 18 bases remaining between them. The CDR3 sequence is CASSPPVAGRTGELFF. CDR3 coding DNA: TGTGCCAGCAGCCCCCCGGTGGCGGGTCGGACCGGGGAGCTGTTTTTT.

This clonotype was seen repeatedly, ten times or more. V usage is TRBV2 and J usage is TRBJ1-1; possible D gene TRBD1, 6 bases. This CDR3 region has 12 residues. Germline CDR1 is SNHLY and CDR2 is FYNNEI. The DNA of the CDR3 is TGTGCTATCGGGGGCTCGAACACTGAAGCTTTCTTT. Translating it yields CAIGGSNTEAFF. Full variable domain (remainder filled in from reference TRBV2 and TRBJ1-1): EPEVTQTPSHQVTQMGQEVILRCVPISNHLYFYWYRQILGQKVEFLVSFYNNEISEKSEIFDDQFSVERPDGSNFTLKIRSTKLEDSAMYFCAIGGSNTEAFFGQGTRLTVV.

This clonotype was seen at least ten times. The chain combines TRBV29-1 with TRBJ1-2; tentatively, D is TRBD1 (6 bases). V gave up 6 bases and J gave up 0 bases, with 11 bases separating them. The CDR3 length is 13 residues. Germline CDR1 reads SQVTM; CDR2 reads ANQGSEA. CDR3 in amino acids: CSVRQAANYGYTF. The CDR3 DNA follows: TGCAGCGTGCGACAGGCTGCTAACTATGGCTACACCTTC.

This clonotype was counted ten times or more. V gene TRBV20-1 combines with J gene TRBJ1-1; D not certain. Germline V gene data show CDR1 as DFQATT and CDR2 as SNEGSKA (reference sequence). There are 14 residues in the CDR3. The V and J ends lost 3 bases and 1 base respectively, with 12 bases between them. DNA for the CDR3: TGCAGTGCTAGCTTCCGGACCCGGAACACTGAAGCTTTCTTT. Translating gives CSASFRTRNTEAFF.

This clonotype was recorded at least ten times. V gene TRBV5-1 combines with J gene TRBJ1-1; 7 nucleotides line up with TRBD1. CDR1 SGHRS and CDR2 YFSETQ come from the germline V gene. V was clipped by 9 bases and J by 1 base; unmatched bases: 9. CDR3 size: 14 residues. The CDR3 spells CATRQGISNTEAFF. The DNA of the CDR3 is TGCGCCACTCGACAGGGAATATCGAACACTGAAGCTTTCTTT.

The V and J genes are TRBV12-3 or TRBV12-4 and TRBJ1-2; possibly TRBD1 for D (5 bases). The CDR3 covers 12 residues. V was pared by 7 bases and J by 8 bases, with 14 bases between. Written as DNA, the CDR3 is TGTGCCAGCACTCCCTCCCAGGGCGGCTACACCTTC. This gives the protein CASTPSQGGYTF.

This clonotype occurred many times. This chain uses TRBV6-5 with TRBJ1-1; D gene ambiguous. Trimming stripped 7 bases from V and 8 bases from J, with 14 bases between. From germline, CDR1 is MNHEY and CDR2 SVGAGI. This CDR3 region has 12 residues. This chain's CDR3 is CASTLRDGEAFF. DNA for the CDR3: TGTGCCAGCACCCTGAGGGATGGGGAAGCTTTCTTT.

This clonotype was found many times. The chain couples TRBV20-1 to TRBJ1-4, with 12 bases identical to TRBD1. There are 13 residues in the CDR3. Looked up from germline, CDR1 is DFQATT and CDR2 is SNEGSKA (reference sequence). V was clipped by 5 bases and J by 7 bases; unmatched bases: 2. CDR3 loop: CSAGGQGAEKLFF. The CDR3 DNA reads TGCAGTGCTGGGGGACAGGGGGCTGAAAAACTGTTTTTT.

This clonotype has a handful of counts. The J gene is TRBJ2-7, the V gene TRBV4-3; no firm D call. The CDR3 is 13 amino acids. From germline, CDR1 is LGHNA and CDR2 YSLEER. V lost 2 bases to trimming and J lost 5 bases, with 10 bases between them. The CDR3 spells CASSQQYGNEQYF. Written as DNA, the CDR3 is TGCGCCAGCAGCCAACAATACGGAAACGAGCAGTACTTC.

This clonotype was detected ten times or more. This sequence joins TRBV20-1 and TRBJ2-7; TRBD2 matches 8 bases. The CDR3 is 15 amino acids. The V and J ends lost 3 bases and 3 bases, in that order; junction bases with no gene match: 10. Germline V gene sequence: CDR1 DFQATT, CDR2 SNEGSKA (reference sequence). The CDR3 bases are TGCAGTGCTAGTTCGGGGGGGGGCCGGGTCTACGAGCAGTACTTC. Translating gives CSASSGGGRVYEQYF.

This clonotype occurred many times. The V call is TRBV9, the J call TRBJ1-4; 9 nucleotides line up with TRBD1. Germline V gene data show CDR1 as SGDLS and CDR2 as YYNGEE. CDR3 length: 14 amino acids. V lost 3 bases, J lost 8 bases, and 5 bases stayed unmatched. The CDR3 sequence: CASSETGGTEKLFF. The CDR3 DNA reads TGTGCCAGCAGCGAGACAGGGGGAACCGAAAAACTGTTTTTT.

This clonotype has more than one count but fewer than ten. The chain employs TRBV7-3 and TRBJ2-1; TRBD2 matches 7 bases. In germline, CDR1 is SGHTA, CDR2 FQGTGA. This CDR3 has 15 amino acids. V lost 2 bases, J lost 5 bases, and 6 bases stayed unmatched. The CDR3 loop reads CASSLRREINNEQFF. CDR3 in DNA: TGTGCCAGCAGCTTACGGCGGGAGATTAACAATGAGCAGTTCTTC.

This clonotype was counted ten times or more. The V and J genes are TRBV6-6 and TRBJ2-7; 14 nucleotides match TRBD2. Germline V gene sequence: CDR1 MNHNY, CDR2 SVGAGI (reference sequence). The CDR3 loop spans 15 amino acids. V lost 6 bases to trimming and J lost 9 bases; unmatched junction nucleotides: 10. This CDR3 reads CASRGPGLAGAGQYF. CDR3 coding DNA: TGTGCCAGCAGGGGCCCGGGACTAGCGGGAGCGGGGCAGTACTTC.

In this sample, this clonotype turned up many times. This chain links TRBV20-1 with TRBJ1-2, with D unclear. Trimming pared 6 bases from V and 4 bases from J, leaving 18 bases between. This CDR3 is built from 14 residues. The germline CDR1 and CDR2 sequences are DFQATT and SNEGSKA (reference sequence). CDR3 nucleotide sequence: TGCAGTGCGAATTGGCGGGTCCTACCCTATGGCTACACCTTC. It yields the protein CSANWRVLPYGYTF.

This clonotype was seen repeatedly, ten times or more. The chain combines TRBV6-1 with TRBJ1-1; D is uncertain. Trimming left V 7 bases short and J 3 bases short, with 12 bases between. The CDR3 is made up of 13 amino acids. Germline CDR1 reads MNHNS; CDR2 reads SASEGT. This CDR3 reads CASIEAPDTEAFF. The DNA for the CDR3 is TGTGCCAGCATAGAGGCGCCGGACACTGAAGCTTTCTTT.

This clonotype came up many times. The chain has TRBV15 and TRBJ2-1; D is unclear. The germline V gene has CDR1 LNHNV and CDR2 YYDKDF (reference sequence). This CDR3 region has 14 residues. Trimming shortened V by 1 base and J by 6 bases, and 10 bases separated the two germline ends. CDR3 DNA: TGTGCCACCAGCAGAGCACACGAACCCAATGAGCAGTTCTTC. Translated: CATSRAHEPNEQFF.

This clonotype was counted many times. This chain joins TRBV9 and TRBJ1-6, with a tentative D call TRBD1 (6 bases). Germline V CDR1 and CDR2: SGDLS, YYNGEE. CDR3 length equals 15 residues. Trimming removed 3 bases at V and 5 bases at J, with 12 bases between. The CDR3 region is CASSGGTGNNSPLHF. Written as DNA, the CDR3 is TGTGCCAGCAGCGGGGGAACAGGGAATAATTCACCCCTCCACTTT. The variable domain in full, with the rest retrieved from reference TRBV9 and TRBJ1-6, is DSGVTQTPKHLITATGQRVTLRCSPRSGDLSVYWYQQSLDQGLQFLIQYYNGEERAKGNILERFSAQQFPDLHSELNLSSLELGDSALYFCASSGGTGNNSPLHFGNGTRLTVT.

This clonotype came up many times. One end of the junction does not line up with germline, which may come from a read error. V gene TRBV4-1 combines with J gene TRBJ1-2, with a possible D match to TRBD1 (5 bases). CDR1 is MGHRA, CDR2 YSYEKL, per germline. The CDR3 extends over 15 amino acids. The CDR3 sequence is CASTQLRGADYGYTF. CDR3 coding DNA: TGCGCCAGCACCCAACTCCGAGGGGCGGACTATGGCTACACCTTC.

This clonotype has ten or more counts. The rearrangement uses TRBV12-3 or TRBV12-4 and TRBJ2-1, with 8 nucleotides matching TRBD2. This CDR3 comprises 17 residues. J lost 6 bases, V lost 5 bases, and 15 bases had no gene match. CDR3 loop: CASSPTTFRGGFNEQFF. The CDR3 nucleotides are TGTGCCAGCAGTCCTACCACCTTTCGGGGGGGCTTCAATGAGCAGTTCTTC.

In this sample, this clonotype turned up many times. The chain couples TRBV18 to TRBJ1-5; TRBD1 matches 9 bases. The CDR3 covers 15 residues. From germline, CDR1 is KGHSH and CDR2 LQKENI. The junction had 5 bases not matched to a gene; V was cut back by 1 base and J by 7 bases. CDR3 protein: CASSPQGQGGQPQHF. CDR3 bases: TGTGCCAGCTCACCACAGGGACAGGGCGGACAGCCCCAGCATTTT.

This clonotype came up many times. The chain links TRBV4-1 to TRBJ1-2, with 7 bases identical to TRBD1. Germline CDR1 reads MGHRA; CDR2 reads YSYEKL. The CDR3 covers 13 residues. V trimming: 4 bases; J trimming: 4 bases; junction bases outside the gene matches: 3. DNA for the CDR3: TGCGCCAGCAGCCTGACAGGGACCTATGGCTACACCTTC. It encodes CASSLTGTYGYTF.

This clonotype was seen many times. The V and J genes are TRBV29-1 and TRBJ1-2; no clear D. The germline V and J ends were trimmed by 3 bases and 4 bases, with 9 bases remaining between them. This CDR3 is built from 12 residues. Germline-derived CDR1 and CDR2 are SQVTM and ANQGSEA. DNA of the CDR3: TGCAGCGTTGATGGGGTCCGCTATGGCTACACCTTC. Protein product: CSVDGVRYGYTF.